This TCR beta chain emerged from a study of blood T cell repertoires in COVID-19. This CDR3 has 14 amino acids. V was trimmed by 2 bases and J by 4 bases, leaving 11 bases between them. Per germline, CDR1 MNHEY and CDR2 SVGEGT. Profiling relied on immunoSEQ multiplex PCR, and the TCRdb table lists in-frame clones only, not all of them. The sample carries hundreds of thousands of clones, approximately 91% recorded once. The sequencing input was peripheral blood. The J gene is TRBJ2-5, the V gene TRBV6-2 or TRBV6-3, with D perhaps matching TRBD2 (6 bases). The origin of this receptor is a woman in her 30s with COVID-19, enrolled during active disease. The CDR3 DNA sequence: TGTGCCAGCAGTTACGCGGGGACGGGAGAGACCCAGTACTTC. Its translation: CASSYAGTGETQYF.